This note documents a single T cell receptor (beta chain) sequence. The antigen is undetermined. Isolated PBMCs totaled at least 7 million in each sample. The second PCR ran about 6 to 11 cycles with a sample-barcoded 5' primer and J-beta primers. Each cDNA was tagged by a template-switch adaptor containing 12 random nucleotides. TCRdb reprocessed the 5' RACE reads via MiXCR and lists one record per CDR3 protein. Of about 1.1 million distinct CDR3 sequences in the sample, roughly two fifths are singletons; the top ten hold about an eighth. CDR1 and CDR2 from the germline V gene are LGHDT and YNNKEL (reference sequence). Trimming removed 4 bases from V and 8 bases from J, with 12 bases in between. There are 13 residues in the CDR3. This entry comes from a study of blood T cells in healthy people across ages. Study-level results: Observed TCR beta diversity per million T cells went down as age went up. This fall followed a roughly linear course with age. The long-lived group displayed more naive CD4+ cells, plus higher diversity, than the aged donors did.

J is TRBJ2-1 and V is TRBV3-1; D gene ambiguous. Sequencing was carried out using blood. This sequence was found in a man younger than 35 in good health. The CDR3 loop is CASSRTPTDEQFF. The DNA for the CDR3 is TGTGCCAGCAGCCGGACCCCTACGGATGAGCAGTTCTTC.